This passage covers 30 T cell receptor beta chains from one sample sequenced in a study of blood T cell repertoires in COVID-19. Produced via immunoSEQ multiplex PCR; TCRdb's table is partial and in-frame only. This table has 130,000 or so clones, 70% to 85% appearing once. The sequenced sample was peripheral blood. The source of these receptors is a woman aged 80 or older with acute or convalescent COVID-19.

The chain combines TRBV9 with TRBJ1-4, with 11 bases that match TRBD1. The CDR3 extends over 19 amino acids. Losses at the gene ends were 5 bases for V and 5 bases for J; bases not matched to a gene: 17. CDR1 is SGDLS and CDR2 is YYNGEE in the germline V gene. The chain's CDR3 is CASSATGTGGVLENEKLFF. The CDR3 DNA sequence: TGTGCCAGCAGTGCAACCGGGACAGGGGGGGTCTTAGAGAATGAAAAACTGTTTTTT.

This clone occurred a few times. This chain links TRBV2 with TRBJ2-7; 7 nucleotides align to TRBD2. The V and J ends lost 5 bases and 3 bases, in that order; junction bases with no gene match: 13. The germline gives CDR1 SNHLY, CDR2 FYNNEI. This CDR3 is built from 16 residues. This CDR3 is CASSRLGAGFNYEQYF. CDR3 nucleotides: TGTGCCAGCAGTCGTCTCGGAGCGGGATTCAACTACGAGCAGTACTTC. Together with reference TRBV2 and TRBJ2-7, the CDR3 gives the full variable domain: EPEVTQTPSHQVTQMGQEVILRCVPISNHLYFYWYRQILGQKVEFLVSFYNNEISEKSEIFDDQFSVERPDGSNFTLKIRSTKLEDSAMYFCASSRLGAGFNYEQYFGPGTRLTVT.

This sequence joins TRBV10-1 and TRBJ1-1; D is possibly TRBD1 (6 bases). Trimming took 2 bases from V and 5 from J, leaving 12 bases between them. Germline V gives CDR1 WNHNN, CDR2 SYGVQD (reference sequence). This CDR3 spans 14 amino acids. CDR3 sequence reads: CASSEGGFGTEAFF. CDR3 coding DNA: TGCGCCAGCAGTGAGGGGGGCTTCGGGACTGAAGCTTTCTTT.

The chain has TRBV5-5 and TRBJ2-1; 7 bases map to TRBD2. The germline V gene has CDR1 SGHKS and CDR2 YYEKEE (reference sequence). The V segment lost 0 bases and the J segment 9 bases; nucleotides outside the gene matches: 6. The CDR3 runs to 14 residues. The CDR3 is CASSLVGRGREQFF. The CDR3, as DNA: TGTGCCAGCAGCTTGGTAGGGAGGGGACGTGAGCAGTTCTTC.

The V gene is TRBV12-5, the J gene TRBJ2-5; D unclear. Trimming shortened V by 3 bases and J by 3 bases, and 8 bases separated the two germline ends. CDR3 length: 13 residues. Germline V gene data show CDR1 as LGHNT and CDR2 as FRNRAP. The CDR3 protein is CASGFEAEETQYF. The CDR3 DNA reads TGTGCTAGTGGTTTCGAGGCGGAAGAGACCCAGTACTTC.

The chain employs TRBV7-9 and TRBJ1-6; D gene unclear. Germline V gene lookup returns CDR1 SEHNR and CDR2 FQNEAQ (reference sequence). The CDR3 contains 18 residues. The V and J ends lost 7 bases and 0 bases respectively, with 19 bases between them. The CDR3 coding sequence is TGTGCCAGCACGGTTGTGCGAGGCAGAGGCTCCTATAATTCACCCCTCCACTTT. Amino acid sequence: CASTVVRGRGSYNSPLHF.

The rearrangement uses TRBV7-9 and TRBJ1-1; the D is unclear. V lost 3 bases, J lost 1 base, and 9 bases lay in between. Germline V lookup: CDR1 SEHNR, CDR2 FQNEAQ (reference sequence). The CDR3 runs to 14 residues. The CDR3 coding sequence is TGTGCCAGCAGCTTCGGGATGGGGAACACTGAAGCTTTCTTT. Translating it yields CASSFGMGNTEAFF.

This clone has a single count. The CDR3 nucleotides are TGCGCCAGCAGTGAGCCCGGTGTGGGGAGGTTGTCTGGAAACACCATATATTTT. Translating it yields CASSEPGVGRLSGNTIYF. This chain connects TRBV10-2 to TRBJ1-3, with D hard to call. The CDR3 is made up of 18 amino acids. Germline-derived CDR1 and CDR2 are WSHSY and SAAADI. The ends were cut back, 2 bases at V and 1 base at J, with 18 bases in the middle.

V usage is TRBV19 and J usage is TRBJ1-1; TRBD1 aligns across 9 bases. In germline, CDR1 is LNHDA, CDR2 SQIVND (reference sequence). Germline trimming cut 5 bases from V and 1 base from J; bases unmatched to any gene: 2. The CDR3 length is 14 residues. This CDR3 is CASSRDRENTEAFF. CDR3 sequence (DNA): TGTGCCAGTAGTCGGGACAGGGAGAACACTGAAGCTTTCTTT. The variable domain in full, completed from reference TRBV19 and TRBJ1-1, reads DGGITQSPKYLFRKEGQNVTLSCEQNLNHDAMYWYRQDPGQGLRLIYYSQIVNDFQKGDIAEGYSVSREKKESFPLTVTSAQKNPTAFYLCASSRDRENTEAFFGQGTRLTVV.

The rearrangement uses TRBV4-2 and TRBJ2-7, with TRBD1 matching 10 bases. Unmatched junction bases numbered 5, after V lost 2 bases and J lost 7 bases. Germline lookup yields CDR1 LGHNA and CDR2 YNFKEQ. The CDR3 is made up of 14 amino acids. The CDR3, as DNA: TGTGCCAGCAGCCAAACGACAGGGGGCGGAGAGCAGTACTTC. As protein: CASSQTTGGGEQYF.

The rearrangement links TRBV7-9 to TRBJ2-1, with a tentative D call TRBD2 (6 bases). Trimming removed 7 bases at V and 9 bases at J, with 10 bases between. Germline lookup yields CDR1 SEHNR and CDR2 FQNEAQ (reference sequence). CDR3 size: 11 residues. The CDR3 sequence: CASTMGGEQFF. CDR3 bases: TGTGCCAGCACCATGGGGGGTGAGCAGTTCTTC.

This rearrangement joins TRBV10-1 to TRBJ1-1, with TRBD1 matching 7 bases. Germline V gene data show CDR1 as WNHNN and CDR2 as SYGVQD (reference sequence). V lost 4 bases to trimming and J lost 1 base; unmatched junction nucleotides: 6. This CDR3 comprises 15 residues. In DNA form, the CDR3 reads TGCGCCAGCAGTGCGCGGACAGGTTCGAACACTGAAGCTTTCTTT. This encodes CASSARTGSNTEAFF.

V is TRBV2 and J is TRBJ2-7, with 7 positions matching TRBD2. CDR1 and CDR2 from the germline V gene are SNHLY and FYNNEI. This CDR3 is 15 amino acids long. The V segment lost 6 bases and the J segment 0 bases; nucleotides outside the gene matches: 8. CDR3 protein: CASRRELAVSYEQYF. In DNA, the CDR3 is TGTGCCAGCAGGAGGGAGCTAGCGGTCTCCTACGAGCAGTACTTC.

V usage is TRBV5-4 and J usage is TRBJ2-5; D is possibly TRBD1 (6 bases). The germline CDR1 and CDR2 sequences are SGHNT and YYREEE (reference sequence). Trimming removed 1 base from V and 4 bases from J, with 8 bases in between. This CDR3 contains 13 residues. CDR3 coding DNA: TGTGCCAGCAGCTTGCCACAGGGAGAGACCCAGTACTTC. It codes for CASSLPQGETQYF.

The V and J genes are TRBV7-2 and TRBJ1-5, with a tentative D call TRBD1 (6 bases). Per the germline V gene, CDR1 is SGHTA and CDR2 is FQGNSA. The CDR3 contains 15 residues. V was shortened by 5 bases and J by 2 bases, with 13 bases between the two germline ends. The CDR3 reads CASSPVQGGNQPQHF. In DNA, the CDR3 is TGTGCCAGCAGCCCCGTACAGGGAGGCAATCAGCCCCAGCATTTT.

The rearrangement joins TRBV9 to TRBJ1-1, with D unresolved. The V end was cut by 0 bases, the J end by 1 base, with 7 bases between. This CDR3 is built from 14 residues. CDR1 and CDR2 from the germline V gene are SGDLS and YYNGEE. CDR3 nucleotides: TGTGCCAGCAGCGTAGCTATAGAGAACACTGAAGCTTTCTTT. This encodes CASSVAIENTEAFF.

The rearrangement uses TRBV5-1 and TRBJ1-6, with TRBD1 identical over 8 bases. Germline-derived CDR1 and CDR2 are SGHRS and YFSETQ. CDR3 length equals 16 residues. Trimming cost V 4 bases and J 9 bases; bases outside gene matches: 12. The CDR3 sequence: CASSTQPTGAGSPLHF. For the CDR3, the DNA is TGCGCCAGCAGCACCCAACCGACAGGGGCCGGTTCACCCCTCCACTTT.

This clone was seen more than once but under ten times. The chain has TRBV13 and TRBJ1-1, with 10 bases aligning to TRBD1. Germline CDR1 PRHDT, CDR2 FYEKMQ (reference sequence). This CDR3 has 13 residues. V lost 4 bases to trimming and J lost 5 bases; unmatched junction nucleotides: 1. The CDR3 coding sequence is TGTGCCAGCAGCTCGGGACAGGGGACTGAAGCTTTCTTT. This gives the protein CASSSGQGTEAFF.

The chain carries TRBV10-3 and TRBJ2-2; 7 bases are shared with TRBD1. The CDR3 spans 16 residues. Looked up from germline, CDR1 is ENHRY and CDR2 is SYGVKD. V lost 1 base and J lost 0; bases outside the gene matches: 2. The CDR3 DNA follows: TGTGCCATCAGTGAGTTGGGACAGCCGAACACCGGGGAGCTGTTTTTT. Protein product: CAISELGQPNTGELFF.

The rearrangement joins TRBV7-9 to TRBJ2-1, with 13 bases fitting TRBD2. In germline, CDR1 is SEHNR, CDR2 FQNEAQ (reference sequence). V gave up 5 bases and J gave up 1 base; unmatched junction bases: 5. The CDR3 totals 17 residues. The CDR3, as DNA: TGTGCCAGCAGCCCCGGGACTAGCGGGATTTCCTACAATGAGCAGTTCTTC. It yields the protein CASSPGTSGISYNEQFF.

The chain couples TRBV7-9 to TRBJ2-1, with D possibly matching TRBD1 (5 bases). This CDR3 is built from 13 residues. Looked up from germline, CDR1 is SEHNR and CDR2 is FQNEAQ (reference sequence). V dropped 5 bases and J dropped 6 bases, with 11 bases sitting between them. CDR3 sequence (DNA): TGTGCCAGCAGCGTCCAGGGTTCCAATGAGCAGTTCTTC. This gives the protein CASSVQGSNEQFF.

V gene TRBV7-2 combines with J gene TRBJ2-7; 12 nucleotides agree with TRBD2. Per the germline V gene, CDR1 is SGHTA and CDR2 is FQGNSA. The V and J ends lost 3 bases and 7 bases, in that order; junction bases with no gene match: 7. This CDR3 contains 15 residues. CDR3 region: CASSLRLAGAKEQYF. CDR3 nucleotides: TGTGCCAGCAGCTTGCGACTAGCGGGAGCAAAAGAGCAGTACTTC.

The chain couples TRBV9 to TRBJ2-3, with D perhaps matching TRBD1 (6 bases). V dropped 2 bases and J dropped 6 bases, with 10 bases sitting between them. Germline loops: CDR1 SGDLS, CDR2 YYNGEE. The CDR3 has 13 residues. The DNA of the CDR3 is TGTGCCAGCAGCGTCGGGACACCGGATACGCAGTATTTT. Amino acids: CASSVGTPDTQYF.

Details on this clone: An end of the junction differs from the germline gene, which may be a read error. CDR3 sequence reads: CASSFYSPGEAQYF. The CDR3 bases are TGTGCCAGCAGCTTCTACTCTCCGGGAGAGGCCCAGTACTTC. V gene TRBV7-2 combines with J gene TRBJ2-5, with D possibly TRBD2 on 6 matching bases. The CDR3 totals 14 residues. Per the germline V gene, CDR1 is SGHTA and CDR2 is FQGNSA.

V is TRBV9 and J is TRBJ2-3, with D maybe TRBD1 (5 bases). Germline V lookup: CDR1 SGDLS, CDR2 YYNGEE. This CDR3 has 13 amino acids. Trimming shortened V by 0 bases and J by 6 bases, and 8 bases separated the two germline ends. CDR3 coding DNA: TGTGCCAGCAGCGTAGTTCCAGGGGATACGCAGTATTTT. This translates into CASSVVPGDTQYF.

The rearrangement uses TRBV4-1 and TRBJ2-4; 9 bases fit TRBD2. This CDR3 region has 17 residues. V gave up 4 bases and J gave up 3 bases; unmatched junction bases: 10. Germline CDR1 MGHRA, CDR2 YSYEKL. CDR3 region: CASSPKFAGGVKNIQYF. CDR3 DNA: TGCGCCAGCAGCCCCAAATTTGCGGGAGGGGTCAAAAACATTCAGTACTTC.

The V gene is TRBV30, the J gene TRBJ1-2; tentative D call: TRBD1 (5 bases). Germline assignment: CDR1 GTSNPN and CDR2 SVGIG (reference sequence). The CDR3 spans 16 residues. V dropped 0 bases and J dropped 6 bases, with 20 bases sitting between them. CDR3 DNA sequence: TGTGCCTGGAGTGTAACGAACAGGCCCTCTTATCATGGCTACACCTTC. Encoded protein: CAWSVTNRPSYHGYTF.

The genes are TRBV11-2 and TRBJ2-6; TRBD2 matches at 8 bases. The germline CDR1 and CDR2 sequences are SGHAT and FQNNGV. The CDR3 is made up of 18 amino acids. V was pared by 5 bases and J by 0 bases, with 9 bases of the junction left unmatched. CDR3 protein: CASSLRRGGGSGANVLTF. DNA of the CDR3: TGTGCCAGCAGCCTACGCCGGGGGGGAGGCTCTGGGGCCAACGTCCTGACTTTC.

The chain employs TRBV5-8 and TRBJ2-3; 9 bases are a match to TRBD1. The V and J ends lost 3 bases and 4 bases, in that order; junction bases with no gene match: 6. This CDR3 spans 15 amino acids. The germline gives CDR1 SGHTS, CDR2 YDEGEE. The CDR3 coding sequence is TGTGCCAGCAGCTCCGGGACAGGGTTCTCAGATACGCAGTATTTT. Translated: CASSSGTGFSDTQYF.

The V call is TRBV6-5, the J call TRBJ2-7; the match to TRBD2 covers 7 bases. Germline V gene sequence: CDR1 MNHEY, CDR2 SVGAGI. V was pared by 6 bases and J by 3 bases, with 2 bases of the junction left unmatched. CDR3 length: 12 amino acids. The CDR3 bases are TGTGCCAGCAGATCGGGGGGCTACGAGCAGTACTTC. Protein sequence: CASRSGGYEQYF.